Listed here are 10 T cell receptor beta chains from one sample, sequenced in a study of regulatory T cells in long-lasting Graves disease. Time point: newly diagnosed GD, antithyroid drugs for less than 3 months. PBMCs were the source of the RNA used for TCR sequencing. iRepertoire HTBI primers and Arm-PCR of CDR3 regions built TCR beta libraries. TCRdb re-called the multiplex PCR reads with MiXCR, one entry per CDR3 protein. The table includes roughly 350,000 distinct CDR3 sequences, 15% to 20% detected once. Another study also made use of these data, one on T cells in Graves' hyperthyroidism and ophthalmopathy.

Sequenced here: peripheral blood mononuclear cells (PBMCs), sampled at new diagnosis, from a patient treated with antithyroid drugs. The receptors were sampled from a man aged 35-49 years with Graves disease.

The rearrangement links TRBV5-6 to TRBJ2-7; TRBD1 agrees at 10 bases. The CDR3 contains 13 residues. The V and J ends lost 5 bases and 6 bases, in that order; junction bases with no gene match: 5. Germline V gene data show CDR1 as SGHDT and CDR2 as YYEEEE. The CDR3 nucleotides are TGTGCCAGCAGACGGGACAGGGGTCCCGAGCAGTACTTC. This translates into CASRRDRGPEQYF.

The gene calls are TRBV20-1 and TRBJ2-3, with D possibly being TRBD1 (6 bases). The CDR3 totals 14 residues. The germline V gene has CDR1 DFQATT and CDR2 SNEGSKA (reference sequence). V was shortened by 2 bases and J by 4 bases, with 13 bases between the two germline ends. The CDR3 DNA reads as TGCAGTGCTAGAATGGGGGCGTCTTCAGATACGCAGTATTTT. The encoded protein is CSARMGASSDTQYF.

This clonotype was picked up many times. This chain links TRBV29-1 with TRBJ1-1; D uncertain. Germline V CDR1 and CDR2: SQVTM, ANQGSEA. The CDR3 is 12 residues long. The germline V and J ends were trimmed by 4 bases and 2 bases, with 8 bases remaining between them. The CDR3: CSVASVNTEAFF. The CDR3 nucleotides are TGCAGCGTTGCTAGCGTCAACACTGAAGCTTTCTTT. Based on the CDR3 plus reference TRBV29-1 and TRBJ1-1, the full variable domain is SAVISQKPSRDICQRGTSLTIQCQVDSQVTMMFWYRQQPGQSLTLIATANQGSEATYESGFVIDKFPISRPNLTFSTLTVSNMSPEDSSIYLCSVASVNTEAFFGQGTRLTVV.

Concerning this clonotype: A far larger clone is a single base away, which makes a read error likely. CDR3 amino acids: CASSSTWEQFF. In DNA form, the CDR3 reads TGTGCCAGCAGTTCTACATGGGAGCAGTTCTTC. The chain couples TRBV28 to TRBJ2-1; D is uncertain. The CDR3 loop spans 11 amino acids. V was shortened by 4 bases and J by 10 bases, with 8 bases between the two germline ends. The germline V gene encodes CDR1 MDHEN and CDR2 SYDVKM.

The chain has TRBV19 and TRBJ1-1; a weak D match, TRBD1 (5 bases). V was trimmed by 3 bases and J by 1 base, leaving 9 bases between them. Germline loops: CDR1 LNHDA, CDR2 SQIVND (reference sequence). The CDR3 is made up of 14 amino acids. CDR3 region: CASSIRGRNTEAFF. CDR3 sequence (DNA): TGTGCCAGTAGTATTAGGGGAAGGAACACTGAAGCTTTCTTT.

This clonotype showed up just a few times. This chain uses TRBV7-3 with TRBJ2-1; 9 bases map to TRBD2. Germline CDR1 and CDR2: SGHTA and FQGTGA. This CDR3 is 13 amino acids long. J lost 7 bases, V lost 5 bases, and 3 bases had no gene match. The CDR3 region is CASSISGGNEQFF. DNA of the CDR3: TGTGCCAGCAGCATAAGCGGGGGGAATGAGCAGTTCTTC. The complete variable domain, with remaining parts taken from reference TRBV7-3 and TRBJ2-1, reads GAGVSQTPSNKVTEKGKYVELRCDPISGHTALYWYRQSLGQGPEFLIYFQGTGAADDSGLPNDRFFAVRPEGSVSTLKIQRTERGDSAVYLCASSISGGNEQFFGPGTRLTVL.

This clonotype was detected ten times or more. The chain employs TRBV11-3 and TRBJ1-6; TRBD1 agrees at 7 bases. The V gene's germline CDR1 is SGHNT and CDR2 YENEEA. The CDR3 consists of 14 residues. Trimming removed 4 bases from V and 7 bases from J; junction bases left unmatched: 4. The CDR3 here is CASSSDRVNSPLHF. CDR3 nucleotides: TGTGCCAGCAGCTCCGACAGGGTGAATTCACCCCTCCACTTT.

This clonotype was counted many times. As DNA, the CDR3 is TGTGCCACCAGCACTATTCTGACAGGAGCATACGAGCAGTACTTC. Its protein is CATSTILTGAYEQYF. The rearrangement uses TRBV15 and TRBJ2-7, with D maybe TRBD1 (6 bases). This CDR3 has 15 residues. The V end lost 4 bases, the J end lost 4 bases, and 17 bases lay between the germline ends. The germline V gene has CDR1 LNHNV and CDR2 YYDKDF (reference sequence).

At least ten counts were recorded for this clonotype. The chain combines TRBV2 with TRBJ2-1, with D possibly being TRBD1 (6 bases). V dropped 4 bases and J dropped 7 bases, with 17 bases sitting between them. This CDR3 is 15 amino acids long. The V gene's germline CDR1 is SNHLY and CDR2 FYNNEI. The CDR3 region is CASSGPTTGLNEQFF. The CDR3 DNA reads TGTGCCAGCAGTGGGCCCACAACAGGGTTGAATGAGCAGTTCTTC.

This clonotype was counted at least ten times. The genes are TRBV7-2 and TRBJ1-1; a weak D match, TRBD1 (5 bases). The germline V gene encodes CDR1 SGHTA and CDR2 FQGNSA. The V end was cut by 6 bases, the J end by 4 bases, with 18 bases between. The CDR3 consists of 15 residues. The CDR3 DNA follows: TGTGCCAGCAGTGGGGCAGGCAGGAGAGGCACTGAAGCTTTCTTT. Its protein is CASSGAGRRGTEAFF.